Listed below are T cell receptor beta chains from one sample, sequenced in a study of cytomegalovirus exposure and HLA in healthy donors. Only in-frame clones appear in the TCRdb table, and some are missing; sequencing was by immunoSEQ multiplex PCR. The sample shows around 97,000 clones, around three quarters of them seen only once. Sample: PBMCs. These receptors were obtained from a man between 50 and 59 years old in good health and CMV-seropositive. CDR3s leave out the opening cysteine and the closing phenylalanine or tryptophan. Only some rows state a clone size, as once, few, many or a class for expanded clones.

cdr3_aa,v_call,j_call,clone_size
ASSDRATGGYTEAF,TRBV6-4,TRBJ1-1,.
ASSIRASGVQETQY,TRBV19,TRBJ2-5,few
AGSVRGGTGELF,TRBV9,TRBJ2-2,.
ASSLVGGNIYNEQF,TRBV7-3,TRBJ2-1,.
ASSQGGGGTEAF,TRBV2,TRBJ1-1,.
ASSRTGEGTGELF,TRBV19,TRBJ2-2,.
ASGRYRDPEAF,TRBV27,TRBJ1-1,few
ASSVGQKAYEQY,TRBV27,TRBJ2-7,.
ASSETGAGTEAF,TRBV6-1,TRBJ1-1,.
ASSQERLASGSYEQY,TRBV4-2,TRBJ2-7,.
ASSPLLAGTNYGYT,TRBV18,TRBJ1-2,.
ASSSGTGGPTEAF,TRBV28,TRBJ1-1,few
ASSGQGASGQPQH,TRBV9,TRBJ1-5,.
ASSLRTGLGTEAF,TRBV7-9,TRBJ1-1,.
ASSVAQGGMTDTQY,TRBV9,TRBJ2-3,few
ASSPDSSSYEQY,TRBV5-4,.,.
ASSGTRGQGGNTIY,TRBV6-1,TRBJ1-3,.
ASSPSTGGGYEQY,TRBV7-2,TRBJ2-7,.
ASSPGTGLPTDTQY,TRBV7-2,TRBJ2-3,.
ASTLGVLQEKLF,TRBV28,TRBJ1-4,few
ASSLAGVVNEQF,TRBV28,TRBJ2-1,.
AWREGNTGELF,TRBV30,TRBJ2-2,few
ACEDRGRGGYT,TRBV30,TRBJ1-2,.
ASTTGGSSYEQY,TRBV6-1,TRBJ2-7,.
ASSYRTGEETQY,TRBV6-5,TRBJ2-5,.
ASSIASTQPQH,TRBV19,TRBJ1-5,.
ASSVAALSYNEQF,TRBV9,TRBJ2-1,.
SVFYGINEQF,TRBV29-1,TRBJ2-1,.
ASSLYLSRLAGGPGLKQF,TRBV27,TRBJ2-1,.
AISEGQGRGEKLF,TRBV10-3,TRBJ1-4,.
ASSYGGNQETQY,TRBV6-6,TRBJ2-5,.
ASSPLYEQY,TRBV28,.,.
ASSLAGLAGGNEQF,TRBV7-6,TRBJ2-1,.
ASSGRGAGALEAF,TRBV6-1,TRBJ1-1,once
AWSVPDRGRTEAF,TRBV30,TRBJ1-1,.
ASSYPQGAGTDTQY,TRBV28,TRBJ2-3,.